These 28 T cell receptor beta chains were all obtained from the same sample, sequenced in a study of Ad26.COV2.S vaccination and SARS-CoV-2 variants. The treatment was: over 15 received Ad26.COV2.S at low or high dose, single or two shots; about 5 received placebo; per-sample allocation not given. Sampling occurred on day 63 after the first vaccine or placebo injection. TCRdb's table, derived via immunoSEQ multiplex PCR, lists solely in-frame clones and lacks some. Among roughly 400,000 clones listed, approximately 91% were seen once. Source: peripheral blood, taken in a trial of Ad26.COV2.S vaccine versus placebo. All receptors come from a person aged 18 to 65 who received the Ad26.COV2.S COVID-19 vaccine or a placebo.

This chain uses TRBV29-1 with TRBJ1-2; 11 bases fit TRBD1. Germline loops: CDR1 SQVTM, CDR2 ANQGSEA. This CDR3 has 11 residues. With 7 bases clipped from V and 8 bases from J, the junction kept 3 bases outside the gene matches. The CDR3 loop is CSAGQGAGYTF. The CDR3 nucleotides are TGCAGCGCTGGACAGGGGGCCGGCTACACCTTC.

The chain recombines TRBV10-3 with TRBJ1-1; 7 positions match TRBD1. J gave up 0 bases and V 6 bases, and 10 bases lay outside the gene matches. This CDR3 spans 16 amino acids. The germline CDR1 and CDR2 sequences are ENHRY and SYGVKD. DNA of the CDR3: TGTGCCATCAGGCCCCAAAGACAGGGTATGAACACTGAAGCTTTCTTT. Its translation is CAIRPQRQGMNTEAFF.

Notes on this clone: This may arise from a read error, as a much more abundant clone is one base away. The V call is TRBV3-1 (or the pseudogene TRBV3-2), the J call TRBJ2-7, with no clear D. Germline CDR1 reads LGHDT; CDR2 reads YNNKEL (reference sequence). Deletions cut 2 bases from V and 3 bases from J, with 2 bases between. The CDR3 has 11 amino acids. The CDR3, as DNA: TGTGCCAGCAGCCAATTCTACGAGCAGTACTTC. Amino acids: CASSQFYEQYF.

The chain is built from TRBV29-1 and TRBJ2-5, with 8 nucleotides matching TRBD2. V trimming: 1 base; J trimming: 4 bases; junction bases outside the gene matches: 5. Germline-derived CDR1 and CDR2 are SQVTM and ANQGSEA. The CDR3 is 14 amino acids. The CDR3 DNA is TGCAGCGTTGAAGGCCGGGCGGGAGGAGAGACCCAGTACTTC. Amino acid sequence: CSVEGRAGGETQYF.

The chain uses TRBV27 and TRBJ2-1; TRBD2 matches 9 bases. The CDR3 consists of 15 residues. The V gene's germline CDR1 is MNHEY and CDR2 SMNVEV (reference sequence). The ends lost 2 bases at V and 8 bases at J; junction bases unmatched: 7. This chain's CDR3 is CASSLGLAGTDEQFF. The CDR3 nucleotides read TGTGCCAGCAGTTTAGGGCTAGCGGGAACAGATGAGCAGTTCTTC.

The chain is built from TRBV5-4 and TRBJ1-6, with 12 bases lining up with TRBD1. The CDR3 has 17 residues. V trimming: 0 bases; J trimming: 7 bases; junction bases outside the gene matches: 5. The germline CDR1 and CDR2 sequences are SGHNT and YYREEE (reference sequence). The DNA for the CDR3 is TGTGCCAGCAGCTTGGCCTGGGGACAGGGGGCGAATTCACCCCTCCACTTT. Its translation: CASSLAWGQGANSPLHF.

The V gene is TRBV7-2, the J gene TRBJ2-3, with TRBD2 identical over 10 bases. CDR1 and CDR2 from the germline V gene are SGHTA and FQGNSA. The CDR3 has 16 amino acids. V dropped 6 bases and J dropped 2; count of bases not matched to a gene: 8. The CDR3 nucleotides are TGTGCCAGCAGTCGTAGCGGGGGGTCACCCACAGATACGCAGTATTTT. This codes for CASSRSGGSPTDTQYF. The full variable domain, with the rest looked up from reference TRBV7-2 and TRBJ2-3, is GAGVSQSPSNKVTEKGKDVELRCDPISGHTALYWYRQSLGQGLEFLIYFQGNSAPDKSGLPSDRFSAERTGGSVSTLTIQRTQQEDSAVYLCASSRSGGSPTDTQYFGPGTRLTVL.

V usage is TRBV9 and J usage is TRBJ1-5; no definite D call. The CDR3 contains 14 residues. V gave up 0 bases and J gave up 3 bases, with 7 bases separating them. In germline, CDR1 is SGDLS, CDR2 YYNGEE. The CDR3 bases are TGTGCCAGCAGCGTAGGTGGGATCAATCAGCCCCAGCATTTT. Translated, it gives CASSVGGINQPQHF.

The chain employs TRBV5-5 and TRBJ2-6; TRBD1 aligns across 9 bases. The CDR3 runs 16 residues. V was clipped by 4 bases and J by 4 bases; unmatched bases: 6. The germline V gene encodes CDR1 SGHKS and CDR2 YYEKEE (reference sequence). The CDR3 sequence: CASSVGQGRGANVLTF. The CDR3 DNA sequence: TGTGCCAGCAGCGTTGGACAGGGGAGAGGGGCCAACGTCCTGACTTTC.

In its sample, this clone was seen a few times. The J gene is TRBJ2-7, the V gene TRBV29-1, with D possibly matching TRBD2 (7 bases). Trimming stripped 6 bases from V and 3 bases from J, with 15 bases between. This CDR3 has 13 residues. Germline-derived CDR1 and CDR2 are SQVTM and ANQGSEA. CDR3 in amino acids: CSVRGAEVYEQYF. DNA for the CDR3: TGCAGCGTACGGGGGGCGGAGGTCTACGAGCAGTACTTC.

The V call is TRBV13, the J call TRBJ1-2; D possibly corresponds to TRBD1 (5 bases). V dropped 1 base and J dropped 8 bases, with 17 bases sitting between them. The CDR3 covers 15 residues. From germline, CDR1 is PRHDT and CDR2 FYEKMQ (reference sequence). The CDR3 sequence is CASSLVSRVEPGYTF. The CDR3 DNA reads as TGTGCCAGCAGCTTAGTGTCCAGGGTGGAACCCGGCTACACCTTC.

The rearrangement uses TRBV5-5 and TRBJ2-3; 7 nucleotides align to TRBD1. This CDR3 comprises 15 residues. CDR1 is SGHKS and CDR2 is YYEKEE in the germline V gene (reference sequence). V gave up 4 bases and J gave up 2 bases; unmatched junction bases: 7. The CDR3 coding sequence is TGTGCCAGCAGCCAAGACAGGGCCTTCACAGATACGCAGTATTTT. Its protein product is CASSQDRAFTDTQYF.

The V gene is TRBV28, the J gene TRBJ2-2, with D uncertain. Trimming removed 3 bases from V and 4 bases from J, with 12 bases in between. The germline V gene encodes CDR1 MDHEN and CDR2 SYDVKM. The CDR3 covers 15 residues. The CDR3 DNA follows: TGTGCCAGCAGTTTTGGTGGGTTGCTCACCGGGGAGCTGTTTTTT. It specifies CASSFGGLLTGELFF.

V gene TRBV2 combines with J gene TRBJ2-7; TRBD1 agrees at 8 bases. Trimming at V came to 6 bases and at J to 3 bases, leaving 7 bases not matched to a gene. The CDR3 is 14 amino acids. Per the germline V gene, CDR1 is SNHLY and CDR2 is FYNNEI. The CDR3 nucleotides read TGTGCCAGCAGCGACGACGGACAGGGCTACGAGCAGTACTTC. Translation: CASSDDGQGYEQYF.

This clone has a handful of counts. For the CDR3, the DNA is TGCGCCAGCAGCCAAGGTAACGCCCTTGGGTTTCAATACGAGCAGTACTTC. Translation: CASSQGNALGFQYEQYF. The chain combines TRBV4-1 with TRBJ2-7; D call uncertain. CDR1 MGHRA and CDR2 YSYEKL come from the germline V gene. V lost 1 base to trimming and J lost 4 bases, with 20 bases between them. The CDR3 runs to 17 residues.

As DNA, the CDR3 is TGCGCCAGCAGCCCAGGGCATGAGCAGTTCTTC. Amino acids: CASSPGHEQFF. This sequence joins TRBV5-1 and TRBJ2-1; possibly TRBD1 for D (5 bases). The V and J ends lost 4 bases and 8 bases respectively, with 7 bases between them. The CDR3 sequence is 11 residues long. Germline V lookup: CDR1 SGHRS, CDR2 YFSETQ.

This sequence joins TRBV12-5 and TRBJ2-1; 12 nucleotides agree with TRBD1. CDR1 LGHNT and CDR2 FRNRAP come from the germline V gene. This CDR3 is built from 15 residues. V lost 5 bases to trimming and J lost 6 bases; unmatched junction nucleotides: 5. The CDR3 is CASGAGQGAFNEQFF. The CDR3 bases are TGTGCTAGTGGTGCGGGACAGGGGGCTTTCAATGAGCAGTTCTTC.

The V gene is TRBV28, the J gene TRBJ1-5; a possible D gene is TRBD1 (6 bases). This CDR3 has 15 amino acids. Germline CDR1 reads MDHEN; CDR2 reads SYDVKM. The ends were cut back, 2 bases at V and 2 bases at J, with 10 bases in the middle. CDR3 amino acids: CASSLQGRRNQPQHF. CDR3 DNA sequence: TGTGCCAGCAGTTTACAGGGGAGACGCAATCAGCCCCAGCATTTT.

This clone came up a few times. The rearrangement links TRBV11-2 to TRBJ1-3, with D perhaps TRBD1 (5 bases). Trimming removed 1 base at V and 7 bases at J, with 11 bases between. Germline CDR1 SGHAT, CDR2 FQNNGV. The CDR3 loop spans 14 amino acids. CDR3 nucleotides: TGTGCCAGCAGCTTAGTTGGGGCGTCTAACACCATATATTTT. This codes for CASSLVGASNTIYF.

This chain uses TRBV9 with TRBJ2-1, with a possible D match to TRBD2 (7 bases). Germline loops: CDR1 SGDLS, CDR2 YYNGEE. V was shortened by 3 bases and J by 2 bases, with 12 bases between the two germline ends. The CDR3 length is 15 residues. The CDR3 reads CASSAGGGPYNEQFF. CDR3 bases: TGTGCCAGCAGCGCTGGGGGGGGGCCCTACAATGAGCAGTTCTTC.

The CDR3 here is CSVGTSSHEQYF. The CDR3 DNA reads as TGCAGCGTCGGGACTAGCTCTCACGAGCAGTACTTC. This chain links TRBV29-1 with TRBJ2-7, with TRBD2 matching over 9 bases. There are 12 residues in the CDR3. Germline loops: CDR1 SQVTM, CDR2 ANQGSEA. The junction had 5 bases not matched to a gene; V was cut back by 6 bases and J by 5 bases.

J is TRBJ1-2 and V is TRBV7-2; D call uncertain. Deletions cut 6 bases from V and 4 bases from J, with 12 bases between. The CDR3 extends over 13 amino acids. The germline gives CDR1 SGHTA, CDR2 FQGNSA. DNA of the CDR3: TGTGCCAGCAGTTTCACGGGAGTCTATGGCTACACCTTC. Its translation: CASSFTGVYGYTF. The full variable domain, its missing parts supplied by reference TRBV7-2 and TRBJ1-2, is GAGVSQSPSNKVTEKGKDVELRCDPISGHTALYWYRQSLGQGLEFLIYFQGNSAPDKSGLPSDRFSAERTGGSVSTLTIQRTQQEDSAVYLCASSFTGVYGYTFGSGTRLTVV.

As for this clone: Other DNA sequences in the same sample also yield this CDR3. The J gene is TRBJ2-2, the V gene TRBV28; D call uncertain. Germline CDR1 MDHEN, CDR2 SYDVKM. There are 16 residues in the CDR3. Deletions cut 1 base from V and 1 base from J, with 10 bases between. CDR3 DNA sequence: TGTGCCAGCAGTTTATCCCCAGGAGTGAACACCGGGGAGCTGTTTTTT. Translation: CASSLSPGVNTGELFF.

V usage is TRBV7-8 and J usage is TRBJ1-2; 7 nucleotides agree with TRBD1. The CDR3 spans 14 residues. CDR1 SGHVS and CDR2 FQNEAQ come from the germline V gene. With V trimmed by 4 bases and J by 2 bases, 4 bases remained unmatched. The CDR3 region is CASSWQTGNYGYTF. The CDR3 DNA is TGTGCCAGCAGCTGGCAGACAGGGAACTATGGCTACACCTTC.

V and J are TRBV11-3 and TRBJ1-1, with D possibly TRBD1 on 6 matching bases. CDR3 length: 15 amino acids. Trimming took off 2 bases at V and 2 bases at J, with 12 bases between the two ends. Germline-derived CDR1 and CDR2 are SGHNT and YENEEA. The CDR3: CASSLQGQSNTEAFF. The DNA for the CDR3 is TGTGCCAGCAGCTTACAGGGACAATCTAACACTGAAGCTTTCTTT.

In DNA, the CDR3 is TGTGCCAGCAGCCATGGACAGGGGGCGATGGAGACCCAGTACTTC. Translated, it gives CASSHGQGAMETQYF. The chain carries TRBV7-9 and TRBJ2-5, with 11 bases identical to TRBD1. The CDR3 consists of 15 residues. The V segment lost 5 bases and the J segment 5 bases; nucleotides outside the gene matches: 7. Germline V gene sequence: CDR1 SEHNR, CDR2 FQNEAQ (reference sequence).

This sequence joins TRBV28 and TRBJ1-3, with 7 bases matching TRBD1. The CDR3 loop spans 16 amino acids. Looked up from germline, CDR1 is MDHEN and CDR2 is SYDVKM. V lost 4 bases to trimming and J lost 0 bases; unmatched junction nucleotides: 6. CDR3 in DNA: TGTGCCAGCAGTTCCTACAGGGGTTTCTCTGGAAACACCATATATTTT. Protein product: CASSSYRGFSGNTIYF.

This clone has a single count. The sample contains more than one DNA sequence encoding this CDR3. V and J are TRBV30 and TRBJ2-5, with unresolved D. The germline V and J ends were trimmed by 0 bases and 1 base, with 6 bases remaining between them. The CDR3 runs to 13 residues. Looked up from germline, CDR1 is GTSNPN and CDR2 is SVGIG (reference sequence). CDR3 bases: TGTGCCTGGAGTGTAGGGCCCCAAGAGACCCAGTACTTC. Translated, it gives CAWSVGPQETQYF.